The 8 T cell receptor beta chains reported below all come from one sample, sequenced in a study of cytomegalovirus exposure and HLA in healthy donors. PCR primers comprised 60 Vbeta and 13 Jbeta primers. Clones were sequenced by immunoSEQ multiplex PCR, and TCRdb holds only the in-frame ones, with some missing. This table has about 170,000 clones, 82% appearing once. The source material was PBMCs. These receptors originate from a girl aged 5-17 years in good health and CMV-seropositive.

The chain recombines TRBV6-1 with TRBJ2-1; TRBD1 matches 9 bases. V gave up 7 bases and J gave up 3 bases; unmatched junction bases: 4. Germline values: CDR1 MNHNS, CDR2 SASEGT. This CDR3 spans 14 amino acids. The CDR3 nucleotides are TGTGCCAGCAACGGACAGGGGTACTACAATGAGCAGTTCTTC. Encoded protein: CASNGQGYYNEQFF.

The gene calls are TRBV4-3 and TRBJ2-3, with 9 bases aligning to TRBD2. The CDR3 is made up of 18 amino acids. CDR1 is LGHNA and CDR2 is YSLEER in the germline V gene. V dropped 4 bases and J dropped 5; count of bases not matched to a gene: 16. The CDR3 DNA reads TGCGCCAGCAGCCCTTCCCCCGGCGGGGGGGCGATTGGAGATACGCAGTATTTT. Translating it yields CASSPSPGGGAIGDTQYF.

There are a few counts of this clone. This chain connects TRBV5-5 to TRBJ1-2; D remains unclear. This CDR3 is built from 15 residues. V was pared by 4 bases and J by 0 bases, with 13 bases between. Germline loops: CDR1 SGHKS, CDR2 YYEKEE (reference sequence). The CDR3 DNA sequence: TGTGCCAGCAGCGATGACATGCTGACTAACTATGGCTACACCTTC. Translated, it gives CASSDDMLTNYGYTF. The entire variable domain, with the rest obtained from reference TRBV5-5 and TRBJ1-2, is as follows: DAGVTQSPTHLIKTRGQQVTLRCSPISGHKSVSWYQQVLGQGPQFIFQYYEKEERGRGNFPDRFSARQFPNYSSELNVNALLLGDSALYLCASSDDMLTNYGYTFGSGTRLTVV.

CDR3 coding DNA: TGTGCCATCAGTGAGTCCGTGGACGGCCAGGGCGAGCAGTACTTC. The encoded protein is CAISESVDGQGEQYF. The chain joins TRBV10-3 to TRBJ2-7; TRBD1 might be the D (5 bases). This CDR3 is 15 amino acids long. The germline V gene encodes CDR1 ENHRY and CDR2 SYGVKD. Trimming took 0 bases from V and 6 from J, leaving 15 bases between them.

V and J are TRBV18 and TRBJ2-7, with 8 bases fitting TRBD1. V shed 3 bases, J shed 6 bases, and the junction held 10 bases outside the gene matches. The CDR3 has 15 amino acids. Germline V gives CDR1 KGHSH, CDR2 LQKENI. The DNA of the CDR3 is TGTGCCAGCTCACCCGGGACAGGTCGTCCCCTCGAGCAGTACTTC. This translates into CASSPGTGRPLEQYF.

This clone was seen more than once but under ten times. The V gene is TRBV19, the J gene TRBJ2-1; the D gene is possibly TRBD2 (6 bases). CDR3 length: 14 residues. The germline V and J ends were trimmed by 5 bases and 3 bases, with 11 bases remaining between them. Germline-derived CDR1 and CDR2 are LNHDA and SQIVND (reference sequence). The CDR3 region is CASSDRDFYNEQFF. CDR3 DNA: TGTGCCAGTAGTGATCGGGACTTCTACAATGAGCAGTTCTTC.

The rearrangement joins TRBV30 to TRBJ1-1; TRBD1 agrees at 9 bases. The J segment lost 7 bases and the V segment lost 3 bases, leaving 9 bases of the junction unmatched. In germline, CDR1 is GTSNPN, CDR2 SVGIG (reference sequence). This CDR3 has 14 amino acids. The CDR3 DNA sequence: TGTGCCTGGAGAAGGACAGGGGAGAGTGTTGAAGCTTTCTTT. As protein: CAWRRTGESVEAFF.

The CDR3 region has the DNA TGCGCCAGCAGCTTGGAGCAGGGGGCGGGAGAGACCCAGTACTTC. As protein: CASSLEQGAGETQYF. The V and J genes are TRBV5-1 and TRBJ2-5; TRBD1 matches 8 bases. The V segment lost 0 bases and the J segment 4 bases; nucleotides outside the gene matches: 5. The CDR3 spans 15 residues. Germline V gene sequence: CDR1 SGHRS, CDR2 YFSETQ.